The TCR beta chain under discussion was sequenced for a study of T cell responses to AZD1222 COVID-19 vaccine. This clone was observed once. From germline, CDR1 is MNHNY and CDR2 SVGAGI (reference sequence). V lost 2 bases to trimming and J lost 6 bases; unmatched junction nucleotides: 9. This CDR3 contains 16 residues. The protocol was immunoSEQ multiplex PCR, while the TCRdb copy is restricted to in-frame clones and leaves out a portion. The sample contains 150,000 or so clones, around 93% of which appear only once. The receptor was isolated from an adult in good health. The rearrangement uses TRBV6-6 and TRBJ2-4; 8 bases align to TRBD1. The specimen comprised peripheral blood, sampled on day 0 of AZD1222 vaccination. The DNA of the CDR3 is TGTGCCAGCAGTTACGCCACGCAGGGGGCCGTAAACATTCAGTACTTC. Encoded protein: CASSYATQGAVNIQYF.